Below, one T cell receptor (beta chain) is given with its context. Its antigen is as yet unknown. The sample belongs to a study of Ad26.COV2.S vaccination and SARS-CoV-2 variants. About the research overall: Participants got Ad26.COV2.S intramuscularly, once or twice 56 days apart.

This CDR3 contains 13 residues. The V end lost 2 bases, the J end lost 9 bases, and 13 bases lay between the germline ends. Germline CDR1 and CDR2: SGHTA and FQGTGA. Treatment indicated: roughly 18 received Ad26.COV2.S at low or high dose, single or two shots; roughly 5 received placebo; per-sample allocation not given. The investigators took samples on day 63 after the first vaccine or placebo injection. TCRdb's table, derived via immunoSEQ multiplex PCR, lists solely in-frame clones and lacks some. The sample yields a few hundred thousand clones, under 90% seen once. Study-wide results and limits: Breadth, reportedly substantial, characterized the spike-specific CD8+ and CD4+ T cell responses after vaccination.

The V call is TRBV7-3, the J call TRBJ2-5; a possible D gene is TRBD2 (5 bases). Specimen: peripheral blood, collected in a trial of Ad26.COV2.S vaccine versus placebo. The sequence came from a person aged 18-65 years who received the Ad26.COV2.S COVID-19 vaccine or a placebo. This chain's CDR3 is CASSLELTGAQYF. In DNA, the CDR3 is TGTGCCAGCAGCTTAGAACTAACCGGGGCCCAGTACTTC.